A selection of T cell receptor beta chains follows, all from one sample in a study of Graves' ophthalmopathy and Graves' hyperthyroidism. Each CDR3 protein is one row after TCRdb ran MiXCR on the multiplex PCR reads. This table has hundreds of thousands of distinct CDR3 sequences, roughly 40% appearing once. The sequenced sample consisted of peripheral blood. These TCRs come from an adult man with Graves' ophthalmopathy. The CDR3 runs from the conserved cysteine through the conserved F or W. Each record gives: D gene, V gene, J gene, clone size, CDR3 protein, CDR3 DNA. D genes are given only for firm matches. Clone size appears in some rows only: once, few, many, or a class for an expanded clone.

NA	TRBV10-3	TRBJ1-2	NA	CAICSAERGSYGYTF	NA
TRBD1	TRBV7-9	TRBJ2-6	NA	CASSAYRGQSGANVLTF	TGTGCCAGCAGCGCCTACAGGGGGCAATCTGGGGCCAACGTCCTGACTTTC
TRBD1	TRBV9	TRBJ1-1	few	CASSPRSQGALIGTEAFF	TGTGCCAGCAGCCCTCGATCACAGGGGGCGCTTATCGGCACTGAAGCTTTCTTT
TRBD1	TRBV6-5	TRBJ2-7	few	CASRVLTGTEQYF	TGTGCCAGCAGAGTCCTGACAGGGACCGAGCAGTACTTC
NA	TRBV2	TRBJ2-6	many	CASCWVRSSGANVLTF	TGTGCCAGTTGTTGGGTCAGGTCCTCTGGGGCCAACGTCCTGACTTTC
TRBD1	TRBV25-1	TRBJ2-2	NA	CASIDRGATGELFF	TGCGCCAGCATTGACAGGGGGGCCACCGGGGAGCTGTTTTTT
NA	TRBV9	TRBJ1-6	many	CASSVGGLWSPLHF	TGTGCCAGCAGCGTAGGGGGTTTATGGTCACCCCTCCACTTT
TRBD1	TRBV19	TRBJ2-6	many	CASSKQGAGANVLTF	TGTGCCAGTAGTAAACAGGGGGCCGGGGCCAACGTCCTGACTTTC
TRBD1	TRBV5-1	TRBJ1-2	NA	CASSFGGTGLKGGYTF	TGCGCCAGCAGCTTTGGAGGGACAGGACTAAAGGGTGGCTACACCTTC
TRBD2	TRBV7-9	TRBJ2-7	many	CASSSLLTSGRSHEQYF	TGTGCCAGCAGCTCCCTTCTGACTAGCGGGAGGTCCCACGAGCAGTACTTC
TRBD2	TRBV10-3	TRBJ2-7	many	CAISGSSGIYEQYF	TGTGCCATCAGTGGTTCTAGCGGGATCTACGAGCAGTACTTC
NA	TRBV29-1	TRBJ2-7	NA	CSVDQGSGEQYF	TGCAGCGTTGATCAGGGATCGGGCGAGCAGTACTTC
TRBD1	TRBV5-1	TRBJ1-1	NA	CASNKDRGLANTEAFF	TGCGCCAGCAATAAGGACAGGGGGCTTGCGAACACTGAAGCTTTCTTT
TRBD1	TRBV10-3	TRBJ1-2	NA	CASTPRRGNGYTF	TGTGCCAGCACCCCCCGCAGGGGGAATGGCTACACCTTC
NA	TRBV6-5	TRBJ2-7	NA	CASSYLHEQYF	TGTGCCAGCAGTTACCTCCACGAGCAGTACTTC
NA	TRBV10-3	TRBJ2-7	many	CAISGAPLNSYEQYF	TGTGCCATCAGTGGTGCACCACTAAACTCCTACGAGCAGTACTTC
NA	TRBV2	TRBJ1-1	many	CASSSVGTGNTEAFF	TGTGCCAGCAGTAGTGTGGGGACGGGGAACACTGAAGCTTTCTTT
NA	TRBV20-1	TRBJ1-2	NA	CSPGESNYGYTF	TGCAGCCCAGGGGAGAGTAACTATGGCTACACCTTC
NA	TRBV11-2	TRBJ2-5	few	CASSFRYSSHQETQYF	TGTGCCAGCAGCTTTCGATACAGTTCCCACCAAGAGACCCAGTACTTC
NA	TRBV24-1	TRBJ1-5	many	CASSSRGQPQHF	TGTGCCAGCAGTTCGAGGGGACAGCCCCAGCATTTT
TRBD1	TRBV24-1	TRBJ2-2	NA	CATSLGGQSTTGELFF	TGTGCCACCAGTCTTGGGGGACAGAGTACCACCGGGGAGCTGTTTTTT
TRBD1	TRBV6-1	TRBJ1-2	few	CASILQGNDGYTF	TGTGCCAGCATTCTACAGGGGAACGATGGCTACACCTTC
NA	TRBV7-8	TRBJ2-2	NA	CASSLGAEDTGELFF	TGTGCCAGCAGCTTAGGAGCGGAGGACACCGGGGAGCTGTTTTTT
NA	TRBV13	TRBJ1-2	NA	CASSLGDTGSYGYTF	TGTGCCAGCAGCTTAGGCGATACAGGTTCCTATGGCTACACCTTC
NA	TRBV20-1	TRBJ2-2	NA	CSASVGGPGELFF	TGCAGTGCTAGCGTTGGGGGGCCCGGGGAGCTGTTTTTT
TRBD1	TRBV11-2	TRBJ2-5	NA	CASSQHRGRETQYF	TGTGCCAGCAGCCAGCACAGGGGGCGAGAGACCCAGTACTTC
TRBD2	TRBV24-1	TRBJ2-5	NA	CATSDLASGSMTQYF	TGTGCCACCAGTGATTTGGCTAGCGGGAGTATGACCCAGTACTTC
TRBD1	TRBV19	TRBJ1-2	few	CASRPRDRAGYGYTF	TGTGCCAGCAGACCCCGGGACAGGGCGGGCTATGGCTACACCTTC
TRBD2	TRBV14	TRBJ2-5	NA	CASSQDLRVAGAKETQYF	TGTGCCAGCAGCCAAGACCTACGGGTAGCGGGGGCTAAAGAGACCCAGTACTTC
NA	TRBV7-2	TRBJ1-5	many	CASSRVPGGNQPQHF	TGTGCCAGCAGCCGGGTACCAGGCGGCAATCAGCCCCAGCATTTT
NA	TRBV11-2	TRBJ1-5	NA	CASSLDGRVQPQHF	TGTGCCAGCAGCTTAGATGGTAGGGTCCAGCCCCAGCATTTT
NA	TRBV20-1	TRBJ1-5	NA	CSASWTPYSNQPQHF	TGCAGTGCTAGTTGGACACCTTATAGCAATCAGCCCCAGCATTTT
NA	TRBV24-1	TRBJ1-5	many	CASSEQRQGNQPQHF	TGTGCCAGCAGTGAACAGAGGCAAGGCAATCAGCCCCAGCATTTT
NA	TRBV10-3	TRBJ2-7	NA	CAISEPTGEQYF	TGTGCCATCAGTGAACCGACCGGGGAGCAGTACTTC
NA	TRBV7-8	TRBJ1-1	NA	CASSKQVNTEAFF	TGTGCCAGCAGTAAACAGGTGAACACTGAAGCTTTCTTT
NA	TRBV10-2	TRBJ2-6	many	CASSERFGSGANVLTF	TGCGCCAGCAGTGAACGGTTTGGGTCTGGGGCCAACGTCCTGACTTTC
NA	TRBV2	TRBJ1-6	many	CASLINRDGNSPLHF	TGTGCCAGCTTGATAAACCGGGACGGAAATTCACCCCTCCACTTT
NA	TRBV2	TRBJ1-1	NA	CASTRARANTEAFF	TGTGCCAGCACCCGGGCTAGGGCGAACACTGAAGCTTTCTTT
NA	TRBV2	TRBJ1-6	NA	CASSRQSVNSPLHF	TGTGCCAGCAGCAGACAGAGTGTAAATTCACCCCTCCACTTT
NA	TRBV7-9	TRBJ1-5	NA	CASSLDRGRAYEHF	TGTGCCAGCAGCTTAGACCGCGGGAGGGCCTACGAGCATTTT
NA	TRBV20-1	TRBJ1-1	NA	CSAREGGGGAEAFF	TGCAGTGCTAGAGAAGGGGGGGGTGGCGCTGAAGCTTTCTTT
NA	TRBV12-3/TRBV12-4	TRBJ1-1	many	CASSPIGQYTEAFF	TGTGCCAGCAGCCCTATCGGACAGTACACTGAAGCTTTCTTT
NA	TRBV28	TRBJ2-7	NA	CASTLADGFSYEQYF	TGTGCCAGCACCTTGGCTGACGGTTTCTCCTACGAGCAGTACTTC
NA	TRBV25-1	TRBJ1-2	NA	CASSASIGRGELNYGYTF	TGTGCCAGCAGTGCCTCGATAGGGAGGGGTGAATTAAACTATGGCTACACCTTC
NA	TRBV10-3	TRBJ1-2	few	CASSYSTGLDGYTF	TGTGCCAGCAGTTACTCAACGGGACTCGATGGCTACACCTTC